This TCR beta chain was observed in a study of CD8+CD57+ T cells in acquired aplastic anemia. General study results and limits: No significant difference in CD8+ Simpson's diversity was found between patients and controls.

Worth noting for this clonotype: The antigen is unknown.

Profiling that covered TCR beta VDJ and CDR3 relied on genomic DNA as its template. TCRdb processed the reads anew with MiXCR; each CDR3 protein has one entry. The sample shows some 180,000 distinct CDR3 sequences, 50% to 65% of them seen only once. All sequencing subjects had displayed CD8+CD57+ cell expansion on flow cytometry. The germline V gene encodes CDR1 ENHRY and CDR2 SYGVKD. V lost 10 bases, J lost 4 bases, and 6 bases stayed unmatched. CDR3 length: 12 amino acids. This TCR derives from a human donor with aplastic anemia. This chain links TRBV10-3 with TRBJ1-2, with TRBD1 identical over 7 bases. The source material was sorted CD4+, CD8+, or CD8+CD57+ T cells (not recorded which) from PBMCs. The CDR3 bases are TGTGCCAGCAGGGACAGAGCCTATGGCTACACCTTC. Translation gives CASRDRAYGYTF.